The entry below gives a single T cell receptor (beta chain) sequence along with its context. This specimen belongs to a study of blood T cell repertoires in COVID-19. As for the study in general: Two negative PCRs, clearance, or symptom resolution were required of recovered Cohort 3 donors.

Residents of about 25 US areas, aged about 18 to 95 years, made up the participants. Clinical histories supplied by participants themselves formed the basis of cohort assignment. Trimming left V 4 bases short and J 2 bases short, with 15 bases between. The V gene's germline CDR1 is MDHEN and CDR2 SYDVKM. The CDR3 is made up of 16 amino acids. TCRdb's copy holds only in-frame clones and misses some; the assay was immunoSEQ multiplex PCR. This repertoire shows 250,000 to 350,000 clones, 70% to 90% found once; its top ten account for roughly 2%. Sample: PBMCs or T cells enriched from blood (not recorded which). The receptor's source is a woman aged 60 to 75 in a cohort exposed to, infected with or recovered from COVID-19 (not recorded which). The chain carries TRBV28 and TRBJ1-5; tentative D call: TRBD1 (5 bases). CDR3 sequence reads: CASSSGRRGRNQPQHF. CDR3 nucleotide sequence: TGTGCCAGCAGTTCCGGGCGTAGGGGCCGCAATCAGCCCCAGCATTTT.